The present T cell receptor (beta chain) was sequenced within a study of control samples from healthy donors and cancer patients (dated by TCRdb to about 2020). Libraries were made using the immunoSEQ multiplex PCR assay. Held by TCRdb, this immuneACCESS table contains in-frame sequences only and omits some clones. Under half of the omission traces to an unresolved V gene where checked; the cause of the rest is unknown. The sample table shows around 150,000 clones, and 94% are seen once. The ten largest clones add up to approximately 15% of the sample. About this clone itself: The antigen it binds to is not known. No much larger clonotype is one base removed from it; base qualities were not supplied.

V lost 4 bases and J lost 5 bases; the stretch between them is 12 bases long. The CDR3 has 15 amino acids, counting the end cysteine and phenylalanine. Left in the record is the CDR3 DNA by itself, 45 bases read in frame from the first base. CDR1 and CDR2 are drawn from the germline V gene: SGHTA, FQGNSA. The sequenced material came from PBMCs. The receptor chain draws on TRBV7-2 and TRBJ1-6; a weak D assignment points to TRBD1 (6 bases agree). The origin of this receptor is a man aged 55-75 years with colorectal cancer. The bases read TGTGCCAGCAGCTCCCAGGGGCCAAATAATTCACCCCTCCACTTT. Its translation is CASSSQGPNNSPLHF.